This TCR beta chain was sequenced during a study of T cells in localized non-small cell lung cancer. Whole-study findings and limits: Appearances in adjacent lung were noted for a median approximately 50 of the top 100 tumor clones. The study linked higher blood T cell density to longer overall survival. It was uninvolved adjacent lung that showed the highest T cell clonality, exceeding tumor.

Sequenced by immunoSEQ multiplex PCR; TCRdb stores in-frame clones only, minus some. The table records more than 10,000 clones, approximately 81% of them present only once. CDR3 length equals 17 residues. The trim removed 1 base at V and 1 base at J, leaving 9 bases unmatched. Germline CDR1 reads MGHRA; CDR2 reads YSYEKL. As concerns this clone: No antigen is known for it.

V and J are TRBV4-1 and TRBJ2-7, with TRBD1 matching over 8 bases. The receptor's source is a male donor aged 60 or older with stage III lung adenocarcinoma. This specimen was peripheral blood, taken before any cancer treatment. CDR3 in amino acids: CASSQVRWDRLSYEQYF. In nucleotides, the CDR3 is TGCGCCAGCAGCCAAGTTCGATGGGACAGGCTTTCCTACGAGCAGTACTTC.